This paragraph covers one T cell receptor (beta chain) sequence. In the study's own analysis: Researchers report that nucleated cell counts were estimated from reference gene primer amplification. Clones were read by immunoSEQ multiplex PCR, and TCRdb kept only the in-frame ones, dropping some. V, J and clone size are taken as reported in that table, and D and trimming were inferred from the DNA itself. The repertoire holds about 6,800 clones, with approximately 90% as singletons. These data are taken from a study of blood T cell repertoires in COVID-19. Study-level information: Italy, Spain and the United States were the sources of the convalescent and acute COVID-19 samples. T cells, B-cell-depleted T cells, or PBMCs supplied cDNA or gDNA.

The CDR3 runs 14 residues. The V and J ends lost 5 bases and 5 bases, in that order; junction bases with no gene match: 6. From germline, CDR1 is LGHNT and CDR2 FRNRAP. This TCR came from a human donor in a cohort sampled during active COVID-19. Sequences were obtained from peripheral blood. The chain is built from TRBV12-5 and TRBJ2-5; 9 nucleotides align to TRBD1. The CDR3 nucleotides are TGTGCTAGTGGTGCCCGGACAGGGGTGGAGACCCAGTACTTC. Translated, it gives CASGARTGVETQYF.